These 18 T cell receptor beta chains came from one sample sequenced in a study of blood T cell repertoires in COVID-19. The assay was immunoSEQ multiplex PCR, and TCRdb's table has in-frame clones only and misses some. The table records about 100,000 clones, approximately 80% of them present only once. Source material: peripheral blood. The receptors originated from a man between 65 and 85 years old with active or convalescent COVID-19.

This chain links TRBV28 with TRBJ2-7, with a weak D call TRBD1 (6 bases). V gave up 5 bases and J gave up 2 bases, with 10 bases separating them. The V gene's germline CDR1 is MDHEN and CDR2 SYDVKM. The CDR3 sequence is 13 residues long. The chain's CDR3 is CASSPRQAYEQYF. The CDR3 DNA sequence: TGTGCCAGCAGTCCCCGACAGGCCTACGAGCAGTACTTC. The full variable domain, its missing parts supplied by reference TRBV28 and TRBJ2-7, is DVKVTQSSRYLVKRTGEKVFLECVQDMDHENMFWYRQDPGLGLRLIYFSYDVKMKEKGDIPEGYSVSREKKERFSLILESASTNQTSMYLCASSPRQAYEQYFGPGTRLTVT.

The chain links TRBV2 to TRBJ1-1; 7 nucleotides agree with TRBD1. The V gene end was trimmed by 2 bases and the J gene end by 5 bases; junction bases not matched to a gene: 2. CDR1 is SNHLY and CDR2 is FYNNEI in the germline V gene. This CDR3 region has 13 residues. Written as DNA, the CDR3 is TGTGCCAGCAGTGAAACAGGGGATACTGAAGCTTTCTTT. It encodes CASSETGDTEAFF.

The rearrangement links TRBV27 to TRBJ1-2; 9 nucleotides agree with TRBD1. This CDR3 comprises 15 residues. The trim removed 6 bases at V and 5 bases at J, leaving 10 bases unmatched. Germline CDR1 is MNHEY and CDR2 is SMNVEV (reference sequence). CDR3 sequence reads: CASRSGQGGIYGYTF. In DNA form, the CDR3 reads TGTGCCAGCAGGTCGGGACAGGGCGGGATATATGGCTACACCTTC.

The CDR3 region is CASLRTDRLGGSQHF. In nucleotides, the CDR3 is TGTGCCAGTTTGAGGACCGACAGGCTCGGGGGGTCCCAGCATTTT. The chain couples TRBV19 to TRBJ1-5, with D perhaps TRBD1 (6 bases). The CDR3 spans 15 residues. Trimming shortened V by 8 bases and J by 11 bases, and 25 bases separated the two germline ends. Germline V gene data show CDR1 as LNHDA and CDR2 as SQIVND (reference sequence).

The chain employs TRBV6-1 and TRBJ1-4; TRBD1 matches 7 bases. The germline gives CDR1 MNHNS, CDR2 SASEGT. V trimming: 2 bases; J trimming: 6 bases; junction bases outside the gene matches: 6. This CDR3 spans 15 amino acids. DNA of the CDR3: TGTGCCAGCAGTGAATCGGGACAGTCCTATGAAAAACTGTTTTTT. Translated, it gives CASSESGQSYEKLFF.

The genes are TRBV6-5 and TRBJ1-6; 9 positions agree with TRBD1. In germline, CDR1 is MNHEY, CDR2 SVGAGI. J was trimmed by 9 bases and V by 8 bases; bases with no gene match: 11. This CDR3 is built from 15 residues. The CDR3 reads CASDRTGDGSSPLHF. The CDR3 nucleotides read TGTGCCAGCGACAGGACAGGGGACGGAAGTTCACCCCTCCACTTT.

The chain employs TRBV12-3 or TRBV12-4 and TRBJ1-5; a weak D match, TRBD1 (6 bases). This CDR3 comprises 13 residues. V lost 7 bases to trimming and J lost 5 bases, with 12 bases between them. The CDR3 region is CASNGGADQPQHF. DNA of the CDR3: TGTGCCAGCAATGGGGGGGCCGATCAGCCCCAGCATTTT.

This chain links TRBV5-4 with TRBJ2-3, with D uncertain. The CDR3 contains 14 residues. The V end lost 3 bases, the J end lost 5 bases, and 13 bases lay between the germline ends. CDR1 is SGHNT, CDR2 YYREEE, per germline (reference sequence). In DNA form, the CDR3 reads TGTGCCAGCAGCTGGGCCCAAGCAGGAGATACGCAGTATTTT. It encodes CASSWAQAGDTQYF.

The chain employs TRBV24-1 and TRBJ1-2; 10 bases are a match to TRBD1. The CDR3 sequence is 15 residues long. J lost 7 bases, V lost 3 bases, and 7 bases had no gene match. CDR1 and CDR2 from the germline V gene are KGHDR and SFDVKD. CDR3 sequence (DNA): TGTGCCACCAGTGATCGGACAGGGGGGAGTGGTGGCTACACCTTC. As protein: CATSDRTGGSGGYTF.

This clone showed up just a few times. The chain joins TRBV7-9 to TRBJ1-2; 9 bases agree with TRBD1. The CDR3 is made up of 14 amino acids. CDR1 is SEHNR, CDR2 FQNEAQ, per germline (reference sequence). J gave up 4 bases and V 1 base, and 1 base lay outside the gene matches. CDR3 DNA: TGTGCCAGCAGCTTAGGGACAGGGGTCTATGGCTACACCTTC. It codes for CASSLGTGVYGYTF.

The chain links TRBV5-1 to TRBJ1-1, with D possibly TRBD1 on 6 matching bases. The CDR3 length is 14 residues. In germline, CDR1 is SGHRS, CDR2 YFSETQ. Trimming cost V 7 bases and J 6 bases, with 19 bases left between them. The DNA of the CDR3 is TGCGCCAGCGGACGACAGGATAAGCAACCTGAAGCTTTCTTT. Its protein is CASGRQDKQPEAFF. Using reference TRBV5-1 and TRBJ1-1 for the parts outside the CDR3, the full variable domain is KAGVTQTPRYLIKTRGQQVTLSCSPISGHRSVSWYQQTPGQGLQFLFEYFSETQRNKGNFPGRFSGRQFSNSRSEMNVSTLELGDSALYLCASGRQDKQPEAFFGQGTRLTVV.

The chain uses TRBV19 and TRBJ1-2; 8 positions match TRBD1. The J segment lost 5 bases and the V segment lost 7 bases, leaving 9 bases of the junction unmatched. The germline CDR1 and CDR2 sequences are LNHDA and SQIVND (reference sequence). The CDR3 runs to 14 residues. The CDR3 spells CASNQDRDQYGYTF. DNA for the CDR3: TGTGCCAGTAATCAGGACAGGGACCAATATGGCTACACCTTC.

The chain links TRBV4-2 to TRBJ2-3, with TRBD2 matching 8 bases. Germline CDR1 reads LGHNA; CDR2 reads YNFKEQ. V shed 2 bases and J 2 bases; nucleotides not matched to a gene: 9. This CDR3 region has 17 residues. CDR3 nucleotide sequence: TGTGCCAGCAGCCAACGAGCGGGGGCTACCTCCACAGATACGCAGTATTTT. This encodes CASSQRAGATSTDTQYF.

V gene TRBV30 combines with J gene TRBJ2-6; D possibly corresponds to TRBD2 (5 bases). Germline V gene lookup returns CDR1 GTSNPN and CDR2 SVGIG (reference sequence). Between the trimmed V and J ends, which lost 3 bases and 0 bases, there was a span of 15 bases. The CDR3 consists of 17 residues. The CDR3 protein is CAWRRTLPSSGANVLTF. DNA of the CDR3: TGTGCCTGGAGAAGGACTCTCCCAAGCTCTGGGGCCAACGTCCTGACTTTC.

V is TRBV5-6 and J is TRBJ1-5, with TRBD1 matching over 7 bases. The germline V gene encodes CDR1 SGHDT and CDR2 YYEEEE. Trimming took 1 base from V and 5 from J; bases not matched to a gene: 9. The CDR3 loop spans 16 amino acids. Written as DNA, the CDR3 is TGTGCCAGCAGCTTGTTCCGCGGGAGGGGGCATCAGCCCCAGCATTTT. This translates into CASSLFRGRGHQPQHF.

This chain links TRBV2 with TRBJ2-5, with D possibly being TRBD1 (6 bases). V lost 6 bases to trimming and J lost 1 base, with 6 bases between them. In germline, CDR1 is SNHLY, CDR2 FYNNEI. This CDR3 spans 12 amino acids. DNA for the CDR3: TGTGCCAGCAGACAGGGCCAAGAGACCCAGTACTTC. Translated: CASRQGQETQYF.

The chain is built from TRBV29-1 and TRBJ2-2; 7 nucleotides line up with TRBD1. J lost 0 bases, V lost 7 bases, and 5 bases had no gene match. The CDR3 length is 14 residues. Germline V gives CDR1 SQVTM, CDR2 ANQGSEA. CDR3 in amino acids: CSGTGASNTGELFF. In DNA, the CDR3 is TGCAGCGGGACAGGAGCATCGAACACCGGGGAGCTGTTTTTT.

The rearrangement uses TRBV3-1 (or the pseudogene TRBV3-2) and TRBJ1-2; D unclear. Germline V CDR1 and CDR2: LGHDT, YNNKEL (reference sequence). V lost 4 bases and J 4 bases, leaving 10 bases between the germline ends. The CDR3 length is 13 residues. CDR3 DNA: TGTGCCAGCAGCCTCACAGAGGGCTATGGCTACACCTTC. Protein sequence: CASSLTEGYGYTF.